The rows below give T cell receptor beta chains drawn from one sample of a study of cytomegalovirus exposure and HLA in healthy donors. The method was immunoSEQ multiplex PCR; TCRdb's version includes in-frame clones alone and lacks a portion of them. The sample has tens of thousands of clones, around 77% seen once. Sample: PBMCs. These TCRs come from a man aged 25 to 40 in good health and CMV-seronegative. Each CDR3 is given with its conserved first and last residue. A D gene is named only where the DNA matches it firmly. Clone sizes are given selectively: once, few, many, or a class where the clone is expanded.

TRBV6-5,TRBJ2-2,NA,NA,CASRTGSGELFF,TGTGCCAGCAGAACAGGGTCCGGGGAGCTGTTTTTT
TRBV4-1,TRBJ2-7,NA,NA,CASSQKEGVNWNEQYF,TGCGCCAGCAGCCAAAAAGAGGGGGTCAACTGGAACGAGCAGTACTTC
TRBV7-9,TRBJ2-1,NA,TRBD2,CASSLDRTSGFNEQFF,TGTGCCAGCAGCTTAGACAGGACTAGCGGTTTTAATGAGCAGTTCTTC
TRBV6-1,TRBJ2-2,NA,NA,CASSVFEGAGELFF,TGTGCCAGCAGTGTTTTTGAGGGGGCCGGGGAGCTGTTTTTT
TRBV27,TRBJ2-7,NA,NA,CASSLSVAGPYEQYF,TGTGCCAGCAGTTTATCGGTTGCGGGACCCTACGAGCAGTACTTC
TRBV2,TRBJ2-3,NA,TRBD2,CASRKMGLASTDTQYF,TGTGCCAGCAGAAAAATGGGACTAGCGAGCACAGATACGCAGTATTTT
TRBV5-1,TRBJ1-5,few,TRBD1,CASSAGGISQPQHF,TGCGCCAGCAGCGCAGGGGGGATCAGTCAGCCCCAGCATTTT
TRBV7-6,TRBJ2-1,NA,NA,CASSKPGTEQFF,TGTGCCAGCAGCAAACCCGGGACAGAGCAGTTCTTC
TRBV2,TRBJ1-1,once,NA,CASSADTPRGAFF,TGTGCCAGCAGTGCGGACACACCAAGGGGGGCTTTCTTT
TRBV5-6,TRBJ2-5,NA,TRBD1,CASSSTGVETQYF,TGTGCCAGCAGCTCGACAGGGGTAGAGACCCAGTACTTC
TRBV2,TRBJ1-5,NA,TRBD1,CASRGQGASNQPQHF,TGTGCCAGCAGAGGACAGGGGGCAAGCAATCAGCCCCAGCATTTT
TRBV30,TRBJ2-2,NA,TRBD1,CAWSVLGQGAGELFF,TGTGCCTGGAGTGTACTGGGACAGGGGGCCGGGGAGCTGTTTTTT
TRBV6-5,TRBJ1-6,NA,NA,CASNPGAGVSSPLHF,TGTGCCAGCAACCCAGGGGCAGGGGTCAGTTCACCCCTCCACTTT
TRBV7-9,TRBJ1-4,NA,NA,CASSSTLREAGATNEKLFF,TGTGCCAGCAGCTCCACTCTCCGGGAGGCTGGTGCAACTAATGAAAAACTGTTTTTT
TRBV29-1,TRBJ2-7,NA,TRBD1,CSAATGHEQYF,TGCAGCGCCGCGACAGGGCACGAGCAGTACTTC
TRBV28,TRBJ2-7,NA,TRBD2,CASSPPSGAGGEQYF,TGTGCCAGCAGTCCCCCCTCCGGGGCGGGGGGCGAGCAGTACTTC
TRBV19,TRBJ1-1,NA,TRBD1,CASSLQTGAGTEAFF,TGTGCCAGTAGCCTCCAGACAGGGGCTGGTACTGAAGCTTTCTTT
TRBV6-4,TRBJ2-3,few,TRBD2,CASRGDESTDTQYF,TGTGCCAGCCGGGGGGATGAGAGCACAGATACGCAGTATTTT
TRBV19,TRBJ1-2,NA,NA,CASSPQTNYGYTF,TGTGCCAGTAGTCCCCAGACTAACTATGGCTACACCTTC
TRBV30,TRBJ2-4,NA,TRBD1,CAWEIRQGARNIQYF,TGTGCCTGGGAAATAAGACAGGGGGCGCGAAACATTCAGTACTTC
TRBV5-4,TRBJ2-5,NA,TRBD2,CASSLNRGGRQETQYF,TGTGCCAGCAGCTTGAACCGGGGGGGGCGGCAAGAGACCCAGTACTTC
TRBV7-6,TRBJ2-1,NA,TRBD2,CASSLGLASYNEQFF,TGTGCCAGCAGCTTGGGACTAGCCTCCTACAATGAGCAGTTCTTC
TRBV30,TRBJ1-6,NA,TRBD1,CAWSDTGVADLHF,TGTGCCTGGAGCGACACAGGGGTAGCGGACCTCCACTTT
TRBV19,TRBJ2-1,NA,NA,CASSIGGAKQFF,TGTGCCAGTAGTATTGGGGGGGCAAAACAGTTCTTC
TRBV11-2,TRBJ2-5,NA,NA,CASSLGDTQETQYF,TGTGCCAGCAGCTTAGGGGACACTCAAGAGACCCAGTACTTC
TRBV27,TRBJ2-7,NA,NA,CASSLLGAYEQYF,TGTGCCAGCAGTTTATTAGGGGCCTACGAGCAGTACTTC
TRBV2,TRBJ1-6,NA,NA,CASSERTANSPLHF,TGTGCCAGCAGTGAAAGGACAGCTAATTCACCCCTCCACTTT
TRBV11-2,TRBJ2-5,NA,TRBD2,CASTRAGESQETQYF,TGTGCCAGCACCCGAGCGGGAGAGAGTCAAGAGACCCAGTACTTC
TRBV18,TRBJ1-2,NA,TRBD1,CASSPPRYQGVSSGYTF,TGTGCCAGCTCACCACCGAGATATCAGGGGGTGTCGAGTGGCTACACCTTC
TRBV7-2,TRBJ1-2,NA,NA,CASSFPQRGYGYTF,TGTGCCAGCAGCTTCCCCCAAAGGGGCTATGGCTACACCTTC
TRBV7-9,TRBJ1-1,NA,TRBD1,CASSPGGWAGLNTEAFF,TGTGCCAGCAGCCCAGGGGGTTGGGCAGGGCTGAACACTGAAGCTTTCTTT
TRBV5-1,TRBJ2-2,NA,NA,CASRRDTGELFF,TGCGCCAGCAGGAGGGACACCGGGGAGCTGTTTTTT
TRBV7-7,TRBJ1-4,NA,NA,CASSSARSEKLFF,TGTGCTAGCAGCTCCGCTAGGAGTGAAAAACTGTTTTTT
TRBV18,TRBJ1-2,NA,TRBD1,CASSPRTGMYSRGYTF,TGTGCCAGCTCACCCCGGACAGGGATGTATTCGAGGGGCTACACCTTC
TRBV23-1,TRBJ1-1,NA,NA,CASRIQGNTEAFF,TGCGCCAGCAGGATTCAGGGTAACACTGAAGCTTTCTTT
TRBV7-9,TRBJ2-5,NA,TRBD2,CASSSLRTSGSQETQYF,TGTGCCAGCAGCTCCTTACGGACTAGCGGGAGTCAAGAGACCCAGTACTTC
TRBV5-1,TRBJ1-1,NA,TRBD1,CASSTQGGGGTEAFF,TGCGCCAGCAGCACGCAGGGGGGAGGTGGGACTGAAGCTTTCTTT
TRBV25-1,TRBJ1-4,NA,TRBD1,CASRNTDRGLNEKLFF,TGTGCCAGCAGGAATACGGACAGGGGATTGAATGAAAAACTGTTTTTT
TRBV10-3,TRBJ2-7,NA,TRBD1,CAIRGQANEQYF,TGTGCCATCAGGGGACAGGCGAACGAGCAGTACTTC
TRBV6-1,TRBJ1-4,NA,NA,CASRRGEGEKLFF,TGTGCCAGCAGGCGGGGAGAGGGTGAAAAACTGTTTTTT
TRBV30,TRBJ1-6,NA,NA,CAWSVPRALLNSPLHF,TGTGCCTGGAGTGTACCCAGGGCATTATTGAATTCACCCCTCCACTTT